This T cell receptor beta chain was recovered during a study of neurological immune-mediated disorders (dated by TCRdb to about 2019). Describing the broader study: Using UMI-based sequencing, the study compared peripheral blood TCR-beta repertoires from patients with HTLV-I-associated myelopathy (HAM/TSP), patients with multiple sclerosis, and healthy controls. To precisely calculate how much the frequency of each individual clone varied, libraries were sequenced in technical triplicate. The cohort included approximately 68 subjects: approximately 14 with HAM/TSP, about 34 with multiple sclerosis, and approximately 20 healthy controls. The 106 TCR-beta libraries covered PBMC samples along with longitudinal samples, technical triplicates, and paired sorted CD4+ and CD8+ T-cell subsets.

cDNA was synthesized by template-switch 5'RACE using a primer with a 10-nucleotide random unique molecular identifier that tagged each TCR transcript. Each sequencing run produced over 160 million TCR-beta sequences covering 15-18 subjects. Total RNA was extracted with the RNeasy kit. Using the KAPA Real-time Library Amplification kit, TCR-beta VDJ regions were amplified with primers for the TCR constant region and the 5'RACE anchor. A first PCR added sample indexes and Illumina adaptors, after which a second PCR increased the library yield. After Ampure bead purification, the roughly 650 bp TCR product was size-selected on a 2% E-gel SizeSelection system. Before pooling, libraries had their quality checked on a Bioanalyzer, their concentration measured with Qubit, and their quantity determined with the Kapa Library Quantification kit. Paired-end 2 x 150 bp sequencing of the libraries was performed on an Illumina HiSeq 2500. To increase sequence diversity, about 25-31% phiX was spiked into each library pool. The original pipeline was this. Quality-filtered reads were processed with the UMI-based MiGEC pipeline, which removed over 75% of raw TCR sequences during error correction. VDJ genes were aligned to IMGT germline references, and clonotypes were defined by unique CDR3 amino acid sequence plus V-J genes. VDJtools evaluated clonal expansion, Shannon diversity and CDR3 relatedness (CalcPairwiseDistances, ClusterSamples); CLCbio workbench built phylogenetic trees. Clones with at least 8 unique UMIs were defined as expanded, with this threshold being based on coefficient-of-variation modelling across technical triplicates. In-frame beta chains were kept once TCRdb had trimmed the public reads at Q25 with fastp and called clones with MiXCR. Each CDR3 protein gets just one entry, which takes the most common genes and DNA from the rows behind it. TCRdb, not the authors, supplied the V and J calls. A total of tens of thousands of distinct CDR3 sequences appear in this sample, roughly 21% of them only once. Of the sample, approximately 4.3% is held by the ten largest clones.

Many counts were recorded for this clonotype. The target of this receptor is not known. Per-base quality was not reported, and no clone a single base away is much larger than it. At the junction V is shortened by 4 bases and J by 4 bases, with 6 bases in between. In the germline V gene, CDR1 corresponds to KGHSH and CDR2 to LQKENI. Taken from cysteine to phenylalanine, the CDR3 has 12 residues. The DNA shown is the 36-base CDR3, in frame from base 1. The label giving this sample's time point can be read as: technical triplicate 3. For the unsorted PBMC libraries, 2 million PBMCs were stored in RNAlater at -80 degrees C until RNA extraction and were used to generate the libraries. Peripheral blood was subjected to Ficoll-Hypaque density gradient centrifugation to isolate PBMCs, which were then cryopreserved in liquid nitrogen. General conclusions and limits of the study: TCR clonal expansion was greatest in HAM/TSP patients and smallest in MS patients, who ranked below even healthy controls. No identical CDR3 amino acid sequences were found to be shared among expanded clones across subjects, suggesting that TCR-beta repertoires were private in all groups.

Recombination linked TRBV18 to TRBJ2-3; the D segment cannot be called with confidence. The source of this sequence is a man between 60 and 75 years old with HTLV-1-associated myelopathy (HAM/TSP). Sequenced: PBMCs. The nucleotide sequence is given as TGTGCCAGCTCACTAAAGGCAGATACGCAGTATTTT. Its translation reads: CASSLKADTQYF.